This T cell receptor (beta chain) appears in the sequencing data of a study of blood T cell repertoires in COVID-19. Study context: The United States, Italy and Spain provided the acute and convalescent COVID-19 samples. From T cells, B-cell-depleted T cells, or PBMCs came the material, which was cDNA or gDNA.

The CDR3 covers 13 residues. The germline V gene has CDR1 SGHRS and CDR2 YFSETQ. Trimming took off 4 bases at V and 3 bases at J, with 11 bases between the two ends. Per the original data handling: Amplifying reference gene primers gave estimates of nucleated cell counts. Repertoires were generated with immunoSEQ multiplex PCR, while TCRdb's copy carries only in-frame clones and drops some. For V, J and clone size, that table is used; D and trimming come from the DNA. Of about 98,000 clones in the sample, roughly nine tenths were seen once. This receptor was obtained from a man in his fifties or sixties with acute or convalescent COVID-19. The J gene is TRBJ2-7, the V gene TRBV5-1; D perhaps matches TRBD1 (6 bases). The sequenced sample consisted of peripheral blood. The CDR3 coding sequence is TGCGCCAGCAGCACCTTAGGGGGCTACGAGCAGTACTTC. This gives the protein CASSTLGGYEQYF.